The text below deals with one T cell receptor (beta chain). Which antigen it targets is not known. The sample holds no much larger clone one base away, and base qualities are not on file. The data stem from a study of early stage breast cancer tumors (dated by TCRdb to the late 2010s). Study-wide context: Of the 15 to 20 invasive breast tumors, about a dozen were found to be estrogen receptor-positive, progesterone receptor-positive and HER2-negative. Across all samples, 2,700,000 or so templates representing about 1,100,000 unique clonotypes were detected. About 65% of the 12 ER+/PR+/HER2- tumors were invasive ductal carcinomas, while the other four were invasive lobular carcinomas. The average read coverage per sample was roughly 9.6-fold.

Each sample was amplified as two independent genomic DNA replicates: approximately 0.5 ug for blood and roughly 1.4 ug for tumor or normal breast. Following the manufacturer's instructions, the ImmunoSeq Intro kit was used to carry out TCRB sequencing on genomic DNA. Multiplex PCR was run for approximately 29 cycles using proprietary primers and spike-in control sequences for absolute quantification. An 87-bp fragment spanning the CDR3 and flanking V and J genes was sequenced with single-end 150-bp reads. Seven samples, with two replicates for each sample, were multiplexed per lane of an Illumina MiSeq using version 3.0 chemistry. Per the source publication's procedure: The vendor's proprietary pipeline processed the raw data and merged both replicates into a single result for each sample. To define clonotypes, the study grouped productive rearrangements that shared the V-gene family, CDR3 amino acid sequence and J-gene segment. Clonality was computed as 1 minus the normalized Shannon entropy (Pielou evenness) of TCRB abundances. T cell density was estimated as total templates divided by the number of input cells, with the number of input cells inferred from the DNA input amount. Recon with default parameters was used to estimate total repertoire diversity and clonality. Clonotypes with over 0.1% abundance in tumor and at least 32-fold higher abundance in tumor than in normal breast were defined as tumor-enriched. Held by TCRdb, this immuneACCESS table contains in-frame sequences only and omits some clones. Under half of the omission traces to an unresolved V gene where checked; the cause of the rest is unknown. That table furnishes V, J and clone size, whereas the DNA furnished D and trimming. The sample profile shows 10,000 or so clones; 70% to 80% of them were found once. Of the sample, roughly a sixth is held by the ten largest clones.

The CDR3 runs 18 residues from the cysteine to the phenylalanine. The only DNA kept is the CDR3, 54 bases in frame from the first base. From the germline V gene (reference sequence), CDR1 is MNHEY and CDR2 is SMNVEV. Trimming leaves V shorter by 5 bases and J shorter by 5 bases, with the junction holding 19 bases beyond the gene matches. Adjacent normal breast tissue was collected roughly 1.8-4.5 cm away from the tumor, rinsed in PBS and stored in prechilled RNAlater. Because of high lipid content and low cell density, roughly 90-320 mg of normal breast tissue was often needed to obtain sufficient DNA. The study profiled bulk TCR beta-chain repertoires in matched peripheral blood, tumor and adjacent normal breast tissue taken from about 15 patients with early-stage breast cancer. The Qiagen AllPrep DNA/RNA Mini kit was used for genomic DNA extraction. The paper as a whole reports these results and caveats: Repertoires from blood resembled normal breast more closely than tumor, and using blood as a reference for each tissue separated tumor from normal in most of the 16 patients. Enriched TCRB sequences shared across patients were found to be mostly commonly generated sequences that were unlikely to play an important role in the tumor microenvironment. Tumors showed roughly 2.7-fold higher T cell density and higher clonality than adjacent normal breast tissue. Chain pairing and functional markers such as CD4, CD8 and FOXP3 were not captured by bulk genomic DNA sequencing of unsorted cells. Because the cohort was small, a breakdown by tumor subtype could not be done.

Sequencing was done on a sample of normal breast tissue next to the tumor. This receptor was taken from a person in their sixties or seventies with breast cancer. Recombination connected TRBV27 to TRBJ2-3, and 7 junction bases match TRBD2. The DNA reads TGTGCCAGCAGTATGACGGCGACCCCGGGGGGATTATTAGATACGCAGTATTTT. The translation is CASSMTATPGGLLDTQYF.